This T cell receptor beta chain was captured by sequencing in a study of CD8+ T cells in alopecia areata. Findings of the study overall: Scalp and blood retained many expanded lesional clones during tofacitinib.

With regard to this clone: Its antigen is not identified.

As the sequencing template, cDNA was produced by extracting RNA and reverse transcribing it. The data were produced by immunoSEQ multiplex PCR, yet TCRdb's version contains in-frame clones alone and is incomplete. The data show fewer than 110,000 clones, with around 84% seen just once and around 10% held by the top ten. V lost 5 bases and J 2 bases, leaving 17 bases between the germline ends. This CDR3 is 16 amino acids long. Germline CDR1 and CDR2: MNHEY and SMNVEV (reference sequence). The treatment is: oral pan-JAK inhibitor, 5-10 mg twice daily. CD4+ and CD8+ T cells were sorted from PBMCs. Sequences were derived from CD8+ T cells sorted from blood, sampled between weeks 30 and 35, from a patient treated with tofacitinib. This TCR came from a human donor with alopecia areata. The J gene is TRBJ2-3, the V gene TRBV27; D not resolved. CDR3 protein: CASSLDDPSITDTQYF. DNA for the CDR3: TGTGCCAGCAGTCTGGATGACCCCTCCATCACAGATACGCAGTATTTT.